The 9 T cell receptor beta chains given below trace back to one sample, sequenced in a study of PD-L1 blockade in urothelial cancer. Sequenced by immunoSEQ multiplex PCR; TCRdb stores in-frame clones only, minus some. The repertoire holds 20,000 to 25,000 clones, roughly 87% seen once, with around 3.3% in the top ten. The input for sequencing was PBMCs, taken around atezolizumab (anti-PD-L1) treatment. Source of these receptors: a man aged 45-60 years with urothelial cancer.

The chain employs TRBV5-6 and TRBJ2-5, with 9 nucleotides matching TRBD1. This CDR3 region has 17 residues. CDR1 is SGHDT and CDR2 is YYEEEE in the germline V gene. J gave up 4 bases and V 3 bases, and 13 bases lay outside the gene matches. CDR3 in amino acids: CASSSPLGTGFSETQYF. In nucleotides, the CDR3 is TGTGCCAGCAGCTCCCCCCTGGGGACAGGGTTCTCAGAGACCCAGTACTTC.

This chain links TRBV7-4 with TRBJ2-7, with 13 bases identical to TRBD2. The ends lost 1 base at V and 6 bases at J; junction bases unmatched: 18. CDR3 length equals 20 residues. Germline V gene sequence: CDR1 SGHVT, CDR2 SQSDAQ. CDR3 protein: CASSLGLGLAGDLAYGEQYF. The CDR3 nucleotides are TGTGCCAGCAGCTTAGGTCTTGGACTAGCGGGAGATCTAGCCTACGGCGAGCAGTACTTC.

CDR3: CASSVDPAGNTGELFF. In nucleotides, the CDR3 is TGTGCCAGCAGCGTAGATCCAGCGGGGAACACCGGGGAGCTGTTTTTT. This chain connects TRBV9 to TRBJ2-2; D may be TRBD2 (6 bases). Deletions cut 0 bases from V and 1 base from J, with 10 bases between. Germline V gene data show CDR1 as SGDLS and CDR2 as YYNGEE. The length of the CDR3 is 16 residues.

The chain uses TRBV7-6 and TRBJ1-5; a possible D gene is TRBD1 (5 bases). Germline CDR1 is SGHVS and CDR2 is FNYEAQ. The CDR3 is made up of 15 amino acids. The V gene lost 2 bases and the J gene lost 6 bases, with 14 bases spanning the gap. CDR3 DNA sequence: TGTGCCAGCAGCTTATCAGACAGCCCTACTCAGCCCCAGCATTTT. It codes for CASSLSDSPTQPQHF.

Only one count was recorded for this clone. The gene calls are TRBV10-2 and TRBJ2-3, with D possibly TRBD2 on 6 matching bases. This CDR3 has 13 residues. V gave up 10 bases and J gave up 1 base, with 12 bases separating them. Germline V CDR1 and CDR2: WSHSY, SAAADI. This chain's CDR3 is CATKAGRTDTQYF. The CDR3 DNA is TGCGCCACCAAAGCGGGTCGCACAGATACGCAGTATTTT.

The chain recombines TRBV28 with TRBJ2-1, with D unresolved. Germline V gene lookup returns CDR1 MDHEN and CDR2 SYDVKM. Trimming stripped 10 bases from V and 0 bases from J, with 19 bases between. The CDR3 has 16 amino acids. The CDR3 protein is CATLTLDSPSYNEQFF. The CDR3 bases are TGTGCCACCCTAACCCTAGACTCGCCCTCCTACAATGAGCAGTTCTTC.

This clone turned up a few times. V gene TRBV7-2 combines with J gene TRBJ2-7; 10 bases match TRBD2. After removal of 2 bases from V and 7 bases from J, the junction contained 14 bases not matched to a gene. The CDR3 consists of 17 residues. Germline CDR1 is SGHTA and CDR2 is FQGNSA. The CDR3 reads CASSLYPREREGVEQYF. CDR3 sequence (DNA): TGTGCCAGCAGCTTATATCCTCGCGAGCGGGAGGGCGTGGAGCAGTACTTC.

The chain joins TRBV6-5 to TRBJ2-7; TRBD1 matches 10 bases. Per germline, CDR1 MNHEY and CDR2 SVGAGI. Unmatched junction bases numbered 14, after V lost 8 bases and J lost 7 bases. This CDR3 spans 15 amino acids. The CDR3 reads CASRDRGHGDEEQYF. CDR3 nucleotide sequence: TGTGCCAGCCGGGACAGGGGCCACGGGGATGAAGAGCAGTACTTC.

V and J are TRBV4-3 and TRBJ2-7, with no clear D. This CDR3 spans 13 amino acids. Germline V gene sequence: CDR1 LGHNA, CDR2 YSLEER. Trimming shortened V by 2 bases and J by 2 bases, and 7 bases separated the two germline ends. This chain's CDR3 is CASSQHLTYEQYF. As DNA, the CDR3 is TGCGCCAGCAGCCAACATCTAACCTACGAGCAGTACTTC.